These 8 T cell receptor beta chains came from one sample sequenced in a study of blood T cell repertoires in COVID-19. TCRdb's table, derived via immunoSEQ multiplex PCR, lists solely in-frame clones and lacks some. The sample holds around 170,000 clones; roughly 80% are singletons and the top ten take 1.5% to 1.7%. Sequencing used peripheral blood. The source is a human donor in a cohort sampled during active COVID-19.

This clone appeared a few times. J is TRBJ2-7 and V is TRBV19; TRBD1 might be the D (5 bases). Trimming took 6 bases from V and 0 from J, leaving 12 bases between them. The CDR3 runs to 14 residues. In germline, CDR1 is LNHDA, CDR2 SQIVND (reference sequence). For the CDR3, the DNA is TGTGCCAGTAGGATTGACAGAAGCTCCTACGAGCAGTACTTC. Amino acids: CASRIDRSSYEQYF.

V usage is TRBV11-1 and J usage is TRBJ2-7; TRBD1 aligns across 8 bases. Germline V gene lookup returns CDR1 SGHAT and CDR2 FQDESV (reference sequence). The CDR3 runs to 13 residues. The J segment lost 4 bases and the V segment lost 3 bases, leaving 2 bases of the junction unmatched. CDR3 in DNA: TGTGCCAGCAGCTTCAGGGGGCGATACGAGCAGTACTTC. This encodes CASSFRGRYEQYF. The full variable domain, rest sourced from reference TRBV11-1 and TRBJ2-7, is EAEVAQSPRYKITEKSQAVAFWCDPISGHATLYWYRQILGQGPELLVQFQDESVVDDSQLPKDRFSAERLKGVDSTLKIQPAELGDSAMYLCASSFRGRYEQYFGPGTRLTVT.

The chain links TRBV2 to TRBJ2-5; possible D gene TRBD2, 6 bases. The CDR3 has 14 amino acids. V was pared by 6 bases and J by 1 base, with 12 bases between. Per the germline V gene, CDR1 is SNHLY and CDR2 is FYNNEI. The CDR3 bases are TGTGCCAGCAGCGGGGGAGACATCCAAGAGACCCAGTACTTC. The encoded protein is CASSGGDIQETQYF.

J is TRBJ2-5 and V is TRBV19; 11 nucleotides match TRBD2. Germline-derived CDR1 and CDR2 are LNHDA and SQIVND (reference sequence). With V trimmed by 2 bases and J by 2 bases, 4 bases remained unmatched. The CDR3 spans 16 residues. The CDR3 protein is CASSISRLAGQETQYF. The DNA of the CDR3 is TGTGCCAGTAGTATATCCCGACTAGCGGGACAAGAGACCCAGTACTTC.

This clone showed up just a few times. The chain carries TRBV9 and TRBJ2-2, with 7 bases that match TRBD2. V lost 4 bases, J lost 3 bases, and 6 bases stayed unmatched. The CDR3 is 15 amino acids. Germline lookup yields CDR1 SGDLS and CDR2 YYNGEE. The CDR3 nucleotides read TGTGCCAGCAGCTCCGAGCGGGGCTACACCGGGGAGCTGTTTTTT. Residues: CASSSERGYTGELFF.

This clone showed up just a few times. The chain combines TRBV10-3 with TRBJ2-3, with 8 bases aligning to TRBD1. The CDR3 runs to 16 residues. CDR1 is ENHRY, CDR2 SYGVKD, per germline. Unmatched junction bases numbered 10, after V lost 6 bases and J lost 2 bases. The CDR3 coding sequence is TGTGCCATCAGGCGAACCGGGACAGGAGACACAGATACGCAGTATTTT. It is translated as CAIRRTGTGDTDTQYF.

The chain joins TRBV18 to TRBJ1-1; 7 bases align to TRBD1. CDR1 and CDR2 from the germline V gene are KGHSH and LQKENI. Unmatched junction bases numbered 6, after V lost 3 bases and J lost 11 bases. The CDR3 contains 12 residues. CDR3 amino acids: CASSPSDRVAFF. As DNA, the CDR3 is TGTGCCAGCTCACCTAGTGACAGGGTTGCTTTCTTT.

This chain uses TRBV7-8 with TRBJ2-2, with D hard to call. The CDR3 loop spans 15 amino acids. In germline, CDR1 is SGHVS, CDR2 FQNEAQ. V was shortened by 2 bases and J by 5 bases, with 12 bases between the two germline ends. In DNA, the CDR3 is TGTGCCAGCAGCTTAAGCGTCGCGTGGACCGGGGAGCTGTTTTTT. It codes for CASSLSVAWTGELFF.